This section outlines one T cell receptor (beta chain) sequence together with its context. What it binds is unknown. A much more abundant neighbour one base away suggests this may be a read error. Here the CDR3 omits its conserved ending phenylalanine or tryptophan, so a read error is the likely source. The V segment lost 4 bases and the J segment 2 bases; nucleotides outside the gene matches: 5. The CDR3 covers 16 residues. CDR1 is SGHVS and CDR2 is FNYEAQ in the germline V gene. Molecular barcoded adaptors covering alpha/delta and beta/gamma chains were used on approximately 440 ng RNA. Each CDR3 protein is one row after TCRdb ran MiXCR on the reads. This sample has about 22,000 distinct CDR3 sequences, with roughly an eighth found just once. These data come from a study of read filtering for tumor transcriptome and immune sequencing. Study information: By R-ISS, stages I, II and III held roughly 8, 16 and 7 patients. RNA-seq yielded only about 75 to 1,300 TCR reads, IR-seq about 3.5 to 10.27 million.

The study, taken as a whole, reports: Correlation between methods rose after single-read clonotypes were removed.

The sequenced sample consisted of a population of CD138-negative cells sorted from bone marrow. The source of this sequence is a donor at least 40 years old with multiple myeloma. The rearrangement links TRBV7-6 to TRBJ2-6; 7 nucleotides align to TRBD1. In DNA form, the CDR3 reads TGTGCCAGCAGCTCCACAGGGGCGCCTGGGGCCAACGTCCTGACTTCC. Translation gives CASSSTGAPGANVLTS.